This TCR beta chain emerged from a study of blood T cell repertoires in COVID-19 (dated by TCRdb to about 2020). For the wider study: Samples from collaborators originated in the United States, Italy and Spain and spanned both the acute and convalescent phases of COVID-19. The repertoires were released in a freely available public database intended as a resource for research on the immune response to SARS-CoV-2. Subjects who had been exposed to COVID-19, were actively infected with it, or had recovered from it provided the deeply sampled blood TCRbeta repertoires that made up the dataset. HLA class I and class II types, where available, came from metadata supplied by the sample provider rather than from assay-based typing. The material from the prospective study consisted of cDNA or gDNA derived from T cells, B-cell-depleted T cells, or PBMCs. The samples were drawn from the first 160 participants of the ongoing ImmuneRACE study and from 1,254 subjects provided by 6 global collaborators. Sample metadata almost always included a de-identified subject ID, COVID-19 status, age in years and sex. The investigation overall reported the following: Clinical and demographic metadata were provided uncurated, with the amount varying by source and participant.

The immunoSEQ Assay, a bias-controlled multiplex PCR, was used to amplify TCRbeta CDR3 regions from genomic DNA. The published analysis was carried out like this. Within the assay, amplification of reference gene primers was used to estimate how many nucleated cells each sample contained. To quantify the absolute abundance of each unique TCRbeta CDR3 rearrangement, sequence reads were collapsed and filtered. For each sample, productive Simpson clonality was calculated as the square root of Simpson's diversity index over productive rearrangements. TCRdb mirrors the immuneACCESS table, restricted to in-frame sequences. Some clones are absent from its copies; in checked studies, under half trace to an unresolved V gene, and the reason for the others is unknown. The V and J calls and clone size come from that table; D and trimming were worked out from the DNA. The sample includes around 30,000 clones, with 80% to 95% observed a single time. The ten most abundant clones make up approximately 19% of the sample.

Turning to this clone: The target of this receptor is not known. Per-base qualities were not stored, and no clone one base away is much larger.

V trim: 3 bases; J trim: 3 bases; unmatched bases: 5. Taken from the germline V gene, the CDR1 and CDR2 loops are SGHRS and YFSETQ. Including cysteine and phenylalanine, the CDR3 has 14 amino acids. The DNA shown is the 42-base CDR3, in frame from base 1. The collaborating institutions used their own protocols to collect whole blood in K2EDTA tubes. Collaborator samples were shipped for TCRbeta analysis as frozen whole blood, isolated PBMCs, or DNA extracted from either sample type. The sample taken for sequencing was peripheral blood. The sequence joins TRBV5-1 to TRBJ2-7, and TRBD1 matches 8 of the central bases. The sequence derives from an elderly man with acute or convalescent COVID-19. CDR3 reads: CASSWGDRNYEQYF. The DNA sequence follows: TGCGCCAGCAGCTGGGGGGACAGGAACTACGAGCAGTACTTC.